This entry concerns a single T cell receptor (beta chain). Antigen unknown. At one end, the junction sequence differs from germline, possibly due to a read error. This entry comes from a study of T cells after yellow fever vaccination. Background on the study: Preparation of the low-cell-number fractions used SMART-Seq v4 Ultra Low Input.

5'RACE template switching produced TCR cDNA carrying a universal primer site and UMIs. TCRdb re-derived calls from the 5' RACE reads in MiXCR, one entry per CDR3 protein. The sample carries some 600,000 distinct CDR3 sequences, 9% to 15% recorded once. Overall study results and limits: Clonotypes shared by both compartments, CD4 and CD8, made up a small share.

The sequencing here drew on PBMCs, taken on the day of the yellow fever booster vaccination. This TCR was sampled from a man aged 30-40 years who received the YFV17D yellow fever vaccine.

The CDR3 protein is CGTSRDWLSQHF. CDR3 bases: TGTGGCACCAGCAGAGATTGGCTGTCCCAGCATTTT. The rearrangement joins TRBV15 to TRBJ1-5, with D unclear. Germline CDR1 LNHNV, CDR2 YYDKDF (reference sequence). CDR3 length: 12 amino acids.